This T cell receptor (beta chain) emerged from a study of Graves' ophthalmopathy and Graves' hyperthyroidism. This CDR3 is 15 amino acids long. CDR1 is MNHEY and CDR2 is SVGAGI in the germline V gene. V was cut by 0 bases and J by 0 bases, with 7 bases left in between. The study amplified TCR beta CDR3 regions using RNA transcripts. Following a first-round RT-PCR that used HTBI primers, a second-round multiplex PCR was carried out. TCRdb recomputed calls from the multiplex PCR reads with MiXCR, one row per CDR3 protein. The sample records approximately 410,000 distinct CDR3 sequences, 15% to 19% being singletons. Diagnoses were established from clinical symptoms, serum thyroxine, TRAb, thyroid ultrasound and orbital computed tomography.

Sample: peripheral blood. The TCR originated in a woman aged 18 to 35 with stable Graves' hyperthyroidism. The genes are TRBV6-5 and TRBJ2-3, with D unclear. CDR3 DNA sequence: TGTGCCAGCAGTTACTCGCAAGCTAGCACAGATACGCAGTATTTT. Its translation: CASSYSQASTDTQYF.